A single sample is the source of the 20 T cell receptor beta chains below, sequenced in a study of a mutant IDH1 vaccine in newly diagnosed glioma. Assay used: immunoSEQ multiplex PCR; TCRdb lists only in-frame clones, some missing. The sample consists of about 92,000 clones, 80% to 90% of them appearing once. Sample time point: baseline, week 1 (first vaccination visit). Specified treatment: pre-vaccination baseline after standard-of-care therapy. Source: PBMCs, taken from a glioma patient treated with radiotherapy, temozolomide or both. These TCRs come from a woman in her fifties or sixties with glioma.

The rearrangement uses TRBV7-2 and TRBJ2-3, with D possibly being TRBD2 (6 bases). V was trimmed by 1 base and J by 1 base, leaving 12 bases between them. Germline V gene data show CDR1 as SGHTA and CDR2 as FQGNSA. The CDR3 consists of 16 residues. The CDR3 coding sequence is TGTGCCAGCAGCTTAGGATGGGGCGGGGGCACAGATACGCAGTATTTT. Encoded protein: CASSLGWGGGTDTQYF.

A single count supports this clone. The chain recombines TRBV28 with TRBJ2-5; D unresolved. V was shortened by 3 bases and J by 5 bases, with 7 bases between the two germline ends. The CDR3 is 12 amino acids. The germline CDR1 and CDR2 sequences are MDHEN and SYDVKM. CDR3 amino acids: CASSFSRETQYF. The CDR3, as DNA: TGTGCCAGCAGTTTCTCCCGGGAGACCCAGTACTTC.

The rearrangement links TRBV27 to TRBJ2-7; D remains unclear. Germline CDR1 reads MNHEY; CDR2 reads SMNVEV (reference sequence). This CDR3 has 13 amino acids. Trimming took 8 bases from V and 1 from J, leaving 12 bases between them. The CDR3 sequence is CASSLGISYEQYF. The CDR3 DNA follows: TGTGCCAGCTCTCTGGGGATTTCCTACGAGCAGTACTTC.

The rearrangement uses TRBV6-1 and TRBJ2-4; 10 bases are a match to TRBD2. The CDR3 contains 15 residues. V gave up 0 bases and J gave up 7 bases; unmatched junction bases: 3. Germline CDR1 and CDR2: MNHNS and SASEGT. The CDR3 DNA is TGTGCCAGCAGTGAAGCGGGGGGACTAGCGAACATTCAGTACTTC. This sequence encodes CASSEAGGLANIQYF.

This clone was seen only once. The chain recombines TRBV19 with TRBJ1-5; 7 bases match TRBD1. Losses at the gene ends were 4 bases for V and 3 bases for J; bases not matched to a gene: 3. The CDR3 loop spans 14 amino acids. Germline V gene sequence: CDR1 LNHDA, CDR2 SQIVND (reference sequence). The CDR3 region is CASSTTGDNQPQHF. The CDR3 DNA is TGTGCCAGTAGTACAACAGGGGACAATCAGCCCCAGCATTTT.

This chain links TRBV19 with TRBJ1-2; 9 bases agree with TRBD1. The CDR3 totals 12 residues. Trimming at V came to 6 bases and at J to 8 bases, leaving 4 bases not matched to a gene. The germline V gene has CDR1 LNHDA and CDR2 SQIVND (reference sequence). CDR3: CASSPGTGGYTF. The CDR3 DNA follows: TGTGCCAGTAGCCCCGGGACAGGGGGCTACACCTTC.

This chain connects TRBV11-2 to TRBJ2-3; D is undetermined. V was trimmed by 3 bases and J by 1 base, leaving 14 bases between them. The CDR3 length is 16 residues. Germline CDR1 SGHAT, CDR2 FQNNGV. CDR3: CASSFTAAARTDTQYF. DNA for the CDR3: TGTGCCAGCAGCTTCACTGCCGCGGCCCGCACAGATACGCAGTATTTT.

The chain uses TRBV5-1 and TRBJ2-1; 9 nucleotides align to TRBD1. The CDR3 has 14 amino acids. Germline lookup yields CDR1 SGHRS and CDR2 YFSETQ. V dropped 2 bases and J dropped 8; count of bases not matched to a gene: 5. The CDR3 DNA follows: TGCGCCAGCAGCTTAGGGACAGGGTTTGATGAGCAGTTCTTC. This gives the protein CASSLGTGFDEQFF. The full variable domain, in which reference TRBV5-1 and TRBJ2-1 provide the parts outside the CDR3, is KAGVTQTPRYLIKTRGQQVTLSCSPISGHRSVSWYQQTPGQGLQFLFEYFSETQRNKGNFPGRFSGRQFSNSRSEMNVSTLELGDSALYLCASSLGTGFDEQFFGPGTRLTVL.

The rearrangement joins TRBV2 to TRBJ2-5; D assignment may be TRBD1 or TRBD2 (5 bases each). Trimming left V 10 bases short and J 2 bases short, with 14 bases between. In germline, CDR1 is SNHLY, CDR2 FYNNEI. This CDR3 is built from 13 residues. The CDR3, as DNA: TGTGCCACCCACCGGGGACGTCAAGAGACCCAGTACTTC. This sequence encodes CATHRGRQETQYF.

V and J are TRBV27 and TRBJ1-5; 12 bases are a match to TRBD1. Trimming cost V 8 bases and J 6 bases; bases outside gene matches: 20. The CDR3 is 19 residues long. Germline V gene data show CDR1 as MNHEY and CDR2 as SMNVEV (reference sequence). CDR3 sequence: CASPKPDTPGQGAAQPQHF. CDR3 bases: TGTGCCAGCCCTAAGCCCGATACGCCGGGACAGGGGGCGGCTCAGCCCCAGCATTTT.

The chain joins TRBV9 to TRBJ2-2; D is perhaps TRBD1 (6 bases). The length of the CDR3 is 17 residues. V lost 2 bases, J lost 0 bases, and 14 bases lay in between. Germline CDR1 SGDLS, CDR2 YYNGEE. CDR3 sequence: CASSVGLGQTNTGELFF. CDR3 nucleotides: TGTGCCAGCAGCGTTGGTTTAGGACAGACGAACACCGGGGAGCTGTTTTTT.

The chain combines TRBV6-5 with TRBJ1-1; 7 nucleotides match TRBD1. Germline CDR1 MNHEY, CDR2 SVGAGI. There are 13 residues in the CDR3. V lost 4 bases, J lost 5 bases, and 4 bases stayed unmatched. Here the CDR3 reads CASSSSGGTEAFF. As DNA, the CDR3 is TGTGCCAGCAGTTCCTCAGGGGGAACTGAAGCTTTCTTT.

This chain links TRBV5-4 with TRBJ2-2; 9 bases align to TRBD1. There are 16 residues in the CDR3. After removal of 4 bases from V and 2 bases from J, the junction contained 6 bases not matched to a gene. Germline-derived CDR1 and CDR2 are SGHNT and YYREEE (reference sequence). Here the CDR3 DNA reads TGTGCCAGCAGCCCCCACAGGGGGCCTAACACCGGGGAGCTGTTTTTT. It yields the protein CASSPHRGPNTGELFF.

The chain carries TRBV30 and TRBJ2-7; D not certain. The germline V gene encodes CDR1 GTSNPN and CDR2 SVGIG (reference sequence). The CDR3 runs 11 residues. With 1 base removed from V and 2 bases from J, the gap between germline ends came to 3 bases. The CDR3 loop reads CAWSATYEQYF. DNA for the CDR3: TGTGCCTGGAGTGCGACCTACGAGCAGTACTTC.

The rearrangement uses TRBV27 and TRBJ1-1, with D maybe TRBD1 (6 bases). V dropped 0 bases and J dropped 1 base, with 9 bases sitting between them. The CDR3 covers 15 residues. From germline, CDR1 is MNHEY and CDR2 SMNVEV (reference sequence). The CDR3 region is CASSLSGQRNTEAFF. The CDR3 DNA is TGTGCCAGCAGTTTATCGGGACAACGGAACACTGAAGCTTTCTTT.

This clone turned up a few times. The missing conserved phenylalanine or tryptophan at the end of this CDR3 makes a read error likely. Because the CDR3's place on the DNA is in doubt, the DNA is left out and the CDR3 is given as listed by TCRdb. The gene calls are TRBV27 and TRBJ2-7. Looked up from germline, CDR1 is MNHEY and CDR2 is SMNVEV (reference sequence). The length of the CDR3 is 11 amino acids, counting both ends. The CDR3 is CASSLGTLRIL.

The chain joins TRBV9 to TRBJ2-6; D remains ambiguous. This CDR3 region has 14 residues. CDR1 SGDLS and CDR2 YYNGEE come from the germline V gene. Trimming cost V 4 bases and J 0 bases, with 5 bases left between them. Here the CDR3 DNA reads TGTGCCAGCAGCCCACGCTCTGGGGCCAACGTCCTGACTTTC. Translating gives CASSPRSGANVLTF. The variable domain in full, with the rest retrieved from reference TRBV9 and TRBJ2-6, is DSGVTQTPKHLITATGQRVTLRCSPRSGDLSVYWYQQSLDQGLQFLIQYYNGEERAKGNILERFSAQQFPDLHSELNLSSLELGDSALYFCASSPRSGANVLTFGAGSRLTVL.

Here the CDR3 DNA reads TGTGCCAGTCTGGACAGGGCCTACGAGCAGTACTTC. This sequence encodes CASLDRAYEQYF. The V call is TRBV2, the J call TRBJ2-7, with TRBD1 identical over 8 bases. Germline-derived CDR1 and CDR2 are SNHLY and FYNNEI. The CDR3 has 12 residues. The trim removed 9 bases at V and 2 bases at J, leaving 3 bases unmatched.

The chain employs TRBV2 and TRBJ1-2; D call uncertain. The V end was cut by 7 bases, the J end by 2 bases, with 17 bases between. Germline-derived CDR1 and CDR2 are SNHLY and FYNNEI. The CDR3 has 15 amino acids. The CDR3 DNA follows: TGTGCCAGCAAAACGGATAGAGGCCTGAACTATGGCTACACCTTC. Translated: CASKTDRGLNYGYTF.

This chain links TRBV7-8 with TRBJ1-2; 7 bases are a match to TRBD1. In germline, CDR1 is SGHVS, CDR2 FQNEAQ. The CDR3 is made up of 14 amino acids. Germline trimming cut 5 bases from V and 3 bases from J; bases unmatched to any gene: 6. DNA for the CDR3: TGTGCCAGCAGCCCCGGACAGGTCTACTATGGCTACACCTTC. It translates to CASSPGQVYYGYTF.